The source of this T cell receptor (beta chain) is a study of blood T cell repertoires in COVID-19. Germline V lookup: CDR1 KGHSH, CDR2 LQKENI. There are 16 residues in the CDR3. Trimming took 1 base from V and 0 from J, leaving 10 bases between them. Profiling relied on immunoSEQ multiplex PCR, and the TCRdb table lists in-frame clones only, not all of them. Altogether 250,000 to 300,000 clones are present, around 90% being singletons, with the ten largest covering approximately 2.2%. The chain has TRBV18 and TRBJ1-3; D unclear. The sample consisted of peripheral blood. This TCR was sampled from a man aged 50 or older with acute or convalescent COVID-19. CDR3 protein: CASSPRTDSSGNTIYF. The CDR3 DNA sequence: TGTGCCAGCTCACCACGGACTGATAGCTCTGGAAACACCATATATTTT.